This T cell receptor beta chain emerged from a study of identical twins. To note about this clonotype: Antigen specificity is unknown.

A template switching step contributed a universal primer site, while unique molecular identifiers were present in the cDNA. MiXCR, run by TCRdb on the 5' RACE reads, gives a single entry per CDR3 protein. The repertoire consists of hundreds of thousands of distinct CDR3 sequences, with just over 7% occurring once and the leading ten covering around 1.6%. Study-level results: Models, which agreed with sharing between unrelated individuals, nonetheless underestimated the out-of-frame TCR alpha sharing seen in monozygotic twins. Reduced insertions were recorded for abundant cord blood beta clonotypes, with no such pattern in memory repertoires.

Per the germline V gene, CDR1 is MDHEN and CDR2 is SYDVKM. This CDR3 spans 16 amino acids. Trimming cost V 6 bases and J 2 bases; bases outside gene matches: 6. The sample was also reused in another study, on yellow fever vaccine responses in identical twins. That work states: Twins showed a vaccine T cell response that reportedly seemed partly convergent, partly personalized.

The J gene is TRBJ2-6, the V gene TRBV28, with TRBD1 matching over 8 bases. The specimen sequenced was PBMCs. The TCR sequence derives from a woman aged 18-29 years in good health. CDR3 sequence: CASSPGQGTGANVLTF. The CDR3 coding sequence is TGTGCCAGCAGCCCCGGACAGGGCACTGGGGCCAACGTCCTGACTTTC.